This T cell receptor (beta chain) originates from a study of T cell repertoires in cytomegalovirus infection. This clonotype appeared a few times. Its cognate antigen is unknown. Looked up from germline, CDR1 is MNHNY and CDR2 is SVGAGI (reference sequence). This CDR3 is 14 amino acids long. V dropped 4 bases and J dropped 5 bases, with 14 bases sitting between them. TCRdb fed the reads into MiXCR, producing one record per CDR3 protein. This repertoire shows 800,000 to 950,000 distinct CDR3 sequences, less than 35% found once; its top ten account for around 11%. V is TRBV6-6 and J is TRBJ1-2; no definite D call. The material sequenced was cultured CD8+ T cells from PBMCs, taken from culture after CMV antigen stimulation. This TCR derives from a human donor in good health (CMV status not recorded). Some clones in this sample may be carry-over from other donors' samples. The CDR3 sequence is CASSSPEVWYGYTF. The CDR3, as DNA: TGTGCCAGCAGTTCCCCTGAGGTTTGGTATGGCTACACCTTC.